Described below is a single T cell receptor (beta chain) sequence and its context. RNA served as the template for amplifying TCR beta CDR3 regions. RT-PCR was first run with HTBI primers, then multiplex PCR in a second round. TCRdb reanalysed the multiplex PCR reads using MiXCR and keeps one entry per CDR3 protein. The repertoire holds about 150,000 distinct CDR3 sequences, with over 35% as singletons. These data belong to a study of Graves' ophthalmopathy and Graves' hyperthyroidism. This CDR3 region has 13 residues. Germline lookup yields CDR1 KGHDR and CDR2 SFDVKD. V lost 3 bases, J lost 7 bases, and 11 bases lay in between.

This clonotype was sampled from a woman aged 40 to 50 with Graves' ophthalmopathy. The sample taken for sequencing was peripheral blood. The chain couples TRBV24-1 to TRBJ1-1, with a tentative D call TRBD1 (5 bases). The CDR3, as DNA: TGTGCCACCAGTGATGGGACGGTCGATGAAGCTTTCTTT. This gives the protein CATSDGTVDEAFF.